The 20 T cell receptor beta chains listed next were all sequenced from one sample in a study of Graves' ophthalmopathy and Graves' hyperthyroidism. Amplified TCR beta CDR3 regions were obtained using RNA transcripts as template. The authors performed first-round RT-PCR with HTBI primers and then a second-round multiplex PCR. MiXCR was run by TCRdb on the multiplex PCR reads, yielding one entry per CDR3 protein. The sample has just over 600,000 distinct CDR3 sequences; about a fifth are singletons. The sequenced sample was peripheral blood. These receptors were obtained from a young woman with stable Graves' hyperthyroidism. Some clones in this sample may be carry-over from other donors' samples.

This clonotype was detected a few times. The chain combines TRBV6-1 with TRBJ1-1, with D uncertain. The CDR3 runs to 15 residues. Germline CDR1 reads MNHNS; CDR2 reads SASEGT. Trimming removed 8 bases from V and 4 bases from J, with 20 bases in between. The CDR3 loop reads CASQTPGRSGTEAFF. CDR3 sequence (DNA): TGTGCCAGCCAGACCCCCGGGAGGTCTGGCACTGAAGCTTTCTTT.

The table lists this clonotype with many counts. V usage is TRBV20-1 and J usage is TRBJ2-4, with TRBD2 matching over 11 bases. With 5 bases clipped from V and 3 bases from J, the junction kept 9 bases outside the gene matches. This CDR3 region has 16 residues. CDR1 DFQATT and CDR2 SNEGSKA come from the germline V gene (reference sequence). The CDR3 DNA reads TGCAGTGCTCCCCAACTAGCGGGAGATGGCAAAAACATTCAGTACTTC. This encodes CSAPQLAGDGKNIQYF.

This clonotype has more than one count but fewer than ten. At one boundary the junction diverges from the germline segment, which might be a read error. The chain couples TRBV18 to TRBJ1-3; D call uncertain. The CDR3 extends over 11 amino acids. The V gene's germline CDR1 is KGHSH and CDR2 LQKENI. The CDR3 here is CASSPAGIMNF. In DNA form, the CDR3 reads TGTGCCAGCTCACCGGCGGGGATTATGAATTTT.

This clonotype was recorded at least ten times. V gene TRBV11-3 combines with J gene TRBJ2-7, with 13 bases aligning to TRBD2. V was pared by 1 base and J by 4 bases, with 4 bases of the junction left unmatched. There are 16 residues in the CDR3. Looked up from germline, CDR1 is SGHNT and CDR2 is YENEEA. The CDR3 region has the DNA TGTGCCAGCAGCTTAGGGACTAGCGGGAGTGGGTACGAGCAGTACTTC. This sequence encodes CASSLGTSGSGYEQYF.

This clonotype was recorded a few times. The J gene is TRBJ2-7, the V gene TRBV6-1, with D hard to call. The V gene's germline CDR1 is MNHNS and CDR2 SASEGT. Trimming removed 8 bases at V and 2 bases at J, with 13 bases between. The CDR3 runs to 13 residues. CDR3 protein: CASETRYPYEQYF. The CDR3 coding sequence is TGTGCCAGCGAAACGAGGTATCCCTACGAGCAGTACTTC.

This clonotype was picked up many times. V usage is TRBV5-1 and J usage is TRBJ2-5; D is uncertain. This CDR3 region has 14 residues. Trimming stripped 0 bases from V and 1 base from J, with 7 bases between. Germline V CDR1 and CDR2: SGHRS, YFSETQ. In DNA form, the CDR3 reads TGCGCCAGCAGCTTGGGAGTCGGCCAAGAGACCCAGTACTTC. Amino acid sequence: CASSLGVGQETQYF.

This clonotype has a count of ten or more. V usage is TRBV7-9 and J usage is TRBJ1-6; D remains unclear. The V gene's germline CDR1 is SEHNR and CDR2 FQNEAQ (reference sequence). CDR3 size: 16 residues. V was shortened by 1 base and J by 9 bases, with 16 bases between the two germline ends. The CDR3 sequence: CASSLVNSFEGSPLHF. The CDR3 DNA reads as TGTGCCAGCAGCTTAGTCAACAGTTTCGAGGGTTCACCCCTCCACTTT.

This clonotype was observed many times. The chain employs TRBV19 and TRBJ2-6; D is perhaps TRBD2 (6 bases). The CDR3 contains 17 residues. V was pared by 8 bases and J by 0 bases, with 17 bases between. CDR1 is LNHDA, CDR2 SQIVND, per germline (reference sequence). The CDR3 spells CASSDGGLNSGANVLTF. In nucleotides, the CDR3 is TGTGCCAGTTCAGACGGGGGTCTAAACTCTGGGGCCAACGTCCTGACTTTC.

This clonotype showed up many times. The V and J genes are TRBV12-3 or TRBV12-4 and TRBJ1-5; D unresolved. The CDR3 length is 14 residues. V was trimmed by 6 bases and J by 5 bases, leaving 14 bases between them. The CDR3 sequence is CASREGPADQPQHF. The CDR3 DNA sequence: TGTGCCAGCAGAGAGGGCCCGGCGGATCAGCCCCAGCATTTT.

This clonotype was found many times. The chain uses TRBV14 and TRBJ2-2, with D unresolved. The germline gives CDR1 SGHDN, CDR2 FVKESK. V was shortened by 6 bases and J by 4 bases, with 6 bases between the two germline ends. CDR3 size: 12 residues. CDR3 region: CASRQTTGELFF. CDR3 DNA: TGTGCCAGCAGGCAAACCACCGGGGAGCTGTTTTTT.

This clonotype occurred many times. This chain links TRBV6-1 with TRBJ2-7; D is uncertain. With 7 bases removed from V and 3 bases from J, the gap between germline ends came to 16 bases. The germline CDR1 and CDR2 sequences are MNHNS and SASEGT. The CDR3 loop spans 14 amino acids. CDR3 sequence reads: CASTAENGFYEQYF. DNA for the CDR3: TGTGCCAGCACCGCCGAAAACGGGTTCTACGAGCAGTACTTC.

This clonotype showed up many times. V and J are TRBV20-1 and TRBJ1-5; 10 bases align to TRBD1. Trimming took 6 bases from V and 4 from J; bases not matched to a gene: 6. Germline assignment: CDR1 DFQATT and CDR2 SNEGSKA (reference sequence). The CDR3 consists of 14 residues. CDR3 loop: CSAERTGGNQPQHF. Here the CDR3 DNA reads TGCAGTGCAGAGAGGACAGGGGGGAATCAGCCCCAGCATTTT.

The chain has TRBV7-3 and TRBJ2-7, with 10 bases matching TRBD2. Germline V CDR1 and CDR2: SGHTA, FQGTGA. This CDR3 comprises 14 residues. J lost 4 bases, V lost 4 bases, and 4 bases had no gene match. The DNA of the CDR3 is TGTGCCAGCAGCTCCACTAGCGGGAAGTACGAGCAGTACGTC. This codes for CASSSTSGKYEQYV.

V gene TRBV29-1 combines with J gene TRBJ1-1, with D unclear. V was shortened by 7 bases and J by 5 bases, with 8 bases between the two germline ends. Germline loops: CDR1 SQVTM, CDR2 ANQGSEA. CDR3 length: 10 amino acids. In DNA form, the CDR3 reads TGCAGCGCCCGCGCGACTGAAGCTTTCTTT. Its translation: CSARATEAFF.

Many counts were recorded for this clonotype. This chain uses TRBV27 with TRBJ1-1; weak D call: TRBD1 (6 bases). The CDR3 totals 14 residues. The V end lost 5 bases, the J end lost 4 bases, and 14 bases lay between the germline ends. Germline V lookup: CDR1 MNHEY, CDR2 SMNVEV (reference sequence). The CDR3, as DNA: TGTGCCAGCAGTCCCTGGGACAAGGGCACTGAAGCTTTCTTT. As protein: CASSPWDKGTEAFF.

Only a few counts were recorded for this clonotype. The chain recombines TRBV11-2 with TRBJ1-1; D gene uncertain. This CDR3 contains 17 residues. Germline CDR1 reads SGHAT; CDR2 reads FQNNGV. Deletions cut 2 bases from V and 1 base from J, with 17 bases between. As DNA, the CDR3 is TGTGCCAGCAGCTTATTGGTCTCGGCTCAAAAGAACACTGAAGCTTTCTTT. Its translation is CASSLLVSAQKNTEAFF.

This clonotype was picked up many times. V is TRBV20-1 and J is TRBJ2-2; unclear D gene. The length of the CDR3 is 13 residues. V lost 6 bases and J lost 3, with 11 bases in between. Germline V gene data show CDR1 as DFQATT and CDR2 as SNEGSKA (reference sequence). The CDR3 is CSARVRDTGELFF. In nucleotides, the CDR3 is TGCAGTGCGCGAGTGCGCGACACCGGGGAGCTGTTTTTT.

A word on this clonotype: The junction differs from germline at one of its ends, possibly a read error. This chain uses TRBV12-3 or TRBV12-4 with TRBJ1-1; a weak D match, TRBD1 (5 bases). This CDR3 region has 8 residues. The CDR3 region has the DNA TGTGCCAGCAGCCGGGACGGATTT. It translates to CASSRDGF.

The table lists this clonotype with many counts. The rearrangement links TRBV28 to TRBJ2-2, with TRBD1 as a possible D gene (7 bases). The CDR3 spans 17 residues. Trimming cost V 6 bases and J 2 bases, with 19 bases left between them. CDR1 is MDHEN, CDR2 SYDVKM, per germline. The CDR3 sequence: CASRPRGVMENTGELFF. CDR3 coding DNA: TGTGCCAGCAGACCCAGGGGGGTCATGGAAAACACCGGGGAGCTGTTTTTT. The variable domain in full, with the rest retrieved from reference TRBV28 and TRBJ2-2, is DVKVTQSSRYLVKRTGEKVFLECVQDMDHENMFWYRQDPGLGLRLIYFSYDVKMKEKGDIPEGYSVSREKKERFSLILESASTNQTSMYLCASRPRGVMENTGELFFGEGSRLTVL.

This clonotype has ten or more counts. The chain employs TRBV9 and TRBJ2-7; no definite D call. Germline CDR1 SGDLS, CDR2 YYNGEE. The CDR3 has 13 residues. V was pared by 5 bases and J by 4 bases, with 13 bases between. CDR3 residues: CASSVGGPYEQYF. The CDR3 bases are TGTGCCAGCAGTGTCGGCGGCCCTTACGAGCAGTACTTC. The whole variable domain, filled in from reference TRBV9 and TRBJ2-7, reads DSGVTQTPKHLITATGQRVTLRCSPRSGDLSVYWYQQSLDQGLQFLIQYYNGEERAKGNILERFSAQQFPDLHSELNLSSLELGDSALYFCASSVGGPYEQYFGPGTRLTVT.